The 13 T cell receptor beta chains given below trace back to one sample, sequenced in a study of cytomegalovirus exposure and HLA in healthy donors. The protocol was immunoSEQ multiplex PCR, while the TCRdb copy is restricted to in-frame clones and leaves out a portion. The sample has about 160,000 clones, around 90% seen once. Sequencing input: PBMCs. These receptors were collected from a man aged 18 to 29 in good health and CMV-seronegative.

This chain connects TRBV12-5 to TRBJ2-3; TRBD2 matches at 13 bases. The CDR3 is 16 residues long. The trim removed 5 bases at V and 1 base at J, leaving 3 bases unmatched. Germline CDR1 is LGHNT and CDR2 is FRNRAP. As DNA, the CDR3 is TGTGCTAGTGGTCCAGGACTAGCGGGGGGCACAGATACGCAGTATTTT. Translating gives CASGPGLAGGTDTQYF.

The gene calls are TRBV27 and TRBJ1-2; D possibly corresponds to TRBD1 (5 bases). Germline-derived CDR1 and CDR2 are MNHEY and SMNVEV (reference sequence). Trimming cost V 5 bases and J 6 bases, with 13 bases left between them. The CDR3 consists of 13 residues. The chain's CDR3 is CASSIRGEDGYTF. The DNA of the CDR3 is TGTGCCAGCAGTATAAGGGGCGAAGATGGCTACACCTTC.

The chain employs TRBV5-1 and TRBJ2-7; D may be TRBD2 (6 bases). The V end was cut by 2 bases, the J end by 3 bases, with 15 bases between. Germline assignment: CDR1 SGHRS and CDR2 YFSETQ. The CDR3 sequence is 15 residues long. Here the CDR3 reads CASSLSPGEGYEQYV. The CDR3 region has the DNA TGCGCCAGCAGCTTAAGTCCGGGGGAAGGCTACGAGCAGTACGTC.

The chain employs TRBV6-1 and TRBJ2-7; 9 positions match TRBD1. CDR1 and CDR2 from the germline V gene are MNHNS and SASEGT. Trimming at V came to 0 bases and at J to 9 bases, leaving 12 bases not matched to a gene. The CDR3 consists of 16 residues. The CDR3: CASSEAIRTGEKGQYF. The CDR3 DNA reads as TGTGCCAGCAGTGAAGCAATACGGACAGGGGAAAAAGGGCAGTACTTC.

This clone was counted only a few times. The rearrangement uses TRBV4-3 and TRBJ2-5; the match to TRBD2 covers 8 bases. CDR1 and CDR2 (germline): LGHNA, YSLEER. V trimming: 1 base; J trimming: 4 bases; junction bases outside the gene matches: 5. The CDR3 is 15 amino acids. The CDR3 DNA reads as TGCGCCAGCAGCCAAGTTGACGGGAGGGGAGAGACCCAGTACTTC. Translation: CASSQVDGRGETQYF.

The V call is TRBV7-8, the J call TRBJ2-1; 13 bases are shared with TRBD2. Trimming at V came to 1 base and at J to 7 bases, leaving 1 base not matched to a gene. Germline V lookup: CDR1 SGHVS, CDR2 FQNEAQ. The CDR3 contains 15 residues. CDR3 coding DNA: TGTGCCAGCAGCTTAGGGACTAGCGGGAGTAATGAGCAGTTCTTC. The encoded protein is CASSLGTSGSNEQFF.

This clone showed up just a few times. In nucleotides, the CDR3 is TGTGCCAGCGGATGGGGGGGGGAAGCTTTCTTT. This gives the protein CASGWGGEAFF. The chain has TRBV27 and TRBJ1-1, with a weak D call TRBD1 (5 bases). The CDR3 sequence is 11 residues long. The germline V gene has CDR1 MNHEY and CDR2 SMNVEV (reference sequence). V lost 8 bases and J lost 8, with 12 bases in between.

For the CDR3, the DNA is TGTGCCAGCAGCCGACCCTCGGAGGGAGGCGAGCAGTACTTC. Protein: CASSRPSEGGEQYF. This chain links TRBV4-2 with TRBJ2-7; perhaps TRBD2 as D (6 bases). V lost 4 bases, J lost 6 bases, and 16 bases lay in between. This CDR3 contains 14 residues. From germline, CDR1 is LGHNA and CDR2 YNFKEQ.

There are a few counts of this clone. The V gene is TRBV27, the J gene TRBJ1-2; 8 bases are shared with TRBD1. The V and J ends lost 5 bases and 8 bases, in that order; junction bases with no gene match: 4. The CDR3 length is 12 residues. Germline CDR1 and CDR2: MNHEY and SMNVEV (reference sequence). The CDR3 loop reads CASSAGGSGYTF. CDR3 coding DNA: TGTGCCAGCAGTGCAGGGGGCTCAGGCTACACCTTC.

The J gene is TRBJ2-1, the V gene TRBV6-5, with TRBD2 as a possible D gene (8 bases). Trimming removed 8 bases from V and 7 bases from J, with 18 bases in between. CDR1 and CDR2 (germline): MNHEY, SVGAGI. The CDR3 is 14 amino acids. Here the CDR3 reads CASRREARGNEQFF. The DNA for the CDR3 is TGTGCCAGCCGGCGGGAGGCCAGGGGGAATGAGCAGTTCTTC.

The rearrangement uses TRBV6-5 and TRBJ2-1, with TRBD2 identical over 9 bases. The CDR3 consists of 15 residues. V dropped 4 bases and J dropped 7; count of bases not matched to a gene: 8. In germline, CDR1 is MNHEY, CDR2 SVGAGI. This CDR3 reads CASSLAGGIGNEQFF. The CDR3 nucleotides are TGTGCCAGCAGTTTGGCGGGAGGGATCGGGAATGAGCAGTTCTTC.

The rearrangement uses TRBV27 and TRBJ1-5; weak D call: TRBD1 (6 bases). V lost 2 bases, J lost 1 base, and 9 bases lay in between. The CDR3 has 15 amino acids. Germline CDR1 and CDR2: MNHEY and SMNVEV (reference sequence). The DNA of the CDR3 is TGTGCCAGCAGTTTAAACAGGGACAGCAATCAGCCCCAGCATTTT. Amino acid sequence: CASSLNRDSNQPQHF.

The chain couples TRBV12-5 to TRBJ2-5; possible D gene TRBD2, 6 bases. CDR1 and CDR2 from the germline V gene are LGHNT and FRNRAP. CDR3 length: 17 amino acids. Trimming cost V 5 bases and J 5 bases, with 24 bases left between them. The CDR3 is CASGPPPGVVSSETQYF. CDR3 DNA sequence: TGTGCTAGTGGTCCCCCCCCGGGGGTAGTTAGTAGCGAGACCCAGTACTTC.